The clone carrying this TCR beta chain was picked up a small number of times. In the source study's methods: Estimation of nucleated cell counts was performed using reference gene primer amplification. The data were produced by immunoSEQ multiplex PCR, yet TCRdb's version contains in-frame clones alone and is incomplete. V, J and clone size are those of that table, while D and trimming were read from the DNA. This table has about 230,000 clones, 70% to 90% appearing once. The data belong to a study of blood T cell repertoires in COVID-19. Study-wide background: The origin of the acute and convalescent COVID-19 samples was the United States, Italy and Spain.

The junction had 9 bases not matched to a gene; V was cut back by 6 bases and J by 5 bases. This CDR3 has 14 residues. CDR1 is MNHEY, CDR2 SVGAGI, per germline. Participants were aged about 18 to 90 years, lived in about two dozen US areas, and enrolled virtually. Participants were placed into cohorts based on the clinical history they reported. The sequenced sample consisted of PBMCs or T cells enriched from blood (not recorded which). V is TRBV6-5 and J is TRBJ1-1, with 7 nucleotides matching TRBD1. This clonotype was obtained from a woman aged 35 to 49 with acute COVID-19. In DNA form, the CDR3 reads TGTGCCAGCAGCCAGAGGGGGCGGGGAACTGAAGCTTTCTTT. This codes for CASSQRGRGTEAFF.